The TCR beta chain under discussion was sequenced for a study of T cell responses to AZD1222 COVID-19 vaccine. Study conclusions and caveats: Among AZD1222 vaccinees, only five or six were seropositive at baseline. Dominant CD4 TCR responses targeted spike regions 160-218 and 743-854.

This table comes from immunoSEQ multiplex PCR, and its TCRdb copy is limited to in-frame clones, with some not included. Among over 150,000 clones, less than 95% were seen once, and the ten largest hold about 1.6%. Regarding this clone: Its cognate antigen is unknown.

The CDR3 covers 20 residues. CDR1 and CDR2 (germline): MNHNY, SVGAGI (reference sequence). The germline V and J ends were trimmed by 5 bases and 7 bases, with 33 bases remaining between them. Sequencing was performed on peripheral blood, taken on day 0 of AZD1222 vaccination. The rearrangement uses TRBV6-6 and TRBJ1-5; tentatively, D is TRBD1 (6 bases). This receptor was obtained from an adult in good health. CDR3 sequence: CASSRNLIQGPSPNGQPQHF. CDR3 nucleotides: TGTGCCAGCAGTCGAAACCTCATACAGGGTCCCTCCCCTAATGGCCAGCCCCAGCATTTT.